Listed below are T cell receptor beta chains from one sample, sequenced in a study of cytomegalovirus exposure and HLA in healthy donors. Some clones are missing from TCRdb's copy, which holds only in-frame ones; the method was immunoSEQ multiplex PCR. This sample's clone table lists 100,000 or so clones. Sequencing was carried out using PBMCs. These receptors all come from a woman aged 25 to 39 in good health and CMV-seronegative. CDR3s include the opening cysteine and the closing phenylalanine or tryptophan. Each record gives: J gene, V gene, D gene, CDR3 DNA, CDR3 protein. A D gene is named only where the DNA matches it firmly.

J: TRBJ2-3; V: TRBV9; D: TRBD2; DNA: TGTGCCAGCAGCGACCTAGCGGGGACTAGCACAGATACGCAGTATTTT; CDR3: CASSDLAGTSTDTQYF
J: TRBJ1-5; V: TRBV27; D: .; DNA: TGTGCCAGCAGTTTGTACGGACAGTTCAATCAGCCCCAGCATTTT; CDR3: CASSLYGQFNQPQHF
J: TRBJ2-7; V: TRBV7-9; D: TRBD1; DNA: TGTGCCAGCAGCCCGGGACAGGGGGGGAAGCAGTACTTC; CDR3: CASSPGQGGKQYF
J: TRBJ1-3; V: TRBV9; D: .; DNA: TGTGCCAGCAGCGCGCAAACAGGGACGGGAAACACCATATATTTT; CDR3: CASSAQTGTGNTIYF
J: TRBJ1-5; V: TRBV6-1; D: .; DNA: TGTGCCAGCAGTGCAGGACAGATCAATCAGCCCCAGCATTTT; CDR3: CASSAGQINQPQHF
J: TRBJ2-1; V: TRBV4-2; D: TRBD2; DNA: TGTGCCAGCAGCCAAGATCGGGGGGGCTACAATGAGCAGTTCTTC; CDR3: CASSQDRGGYNEQFF
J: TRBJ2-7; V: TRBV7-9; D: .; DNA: TGTGCCAGCAGCTTAGCGCGAGCGGGCGAGCAGTACTTC; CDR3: CASSLARAGEQYF
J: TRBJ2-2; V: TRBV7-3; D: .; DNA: TGTGCCAGCGGTCGAAGCGGGCCGGGAACCGGGGAGCTGTTTTTT; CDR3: CASGRSGPGTGELFF
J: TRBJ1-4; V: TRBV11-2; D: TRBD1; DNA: TGTGCCAGCAGCGCGCTCCTTAGACAGGGTGCAACTAATGAAAAACTGTTTTTT; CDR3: CASSALLRQGATNEKLFF
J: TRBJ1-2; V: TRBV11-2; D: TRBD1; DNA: TGTGCCAGCAGCTCCTACAGGGGCGTCGGCTATGGCTACACCTTC; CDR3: CASSSYRGVGYGYTF
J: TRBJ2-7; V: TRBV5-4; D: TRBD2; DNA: TGTGCCAGCAGGCCAGCAGGGGTCAGCGGGAGGCCGGGGGAGCAGTACTTC; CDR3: CASRPAGVSGRPGEQYF
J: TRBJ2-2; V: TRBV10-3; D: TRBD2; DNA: TGTGCCATCAGCGCCATTCTCGCGGGAGCGTCGTCAGTGACCGGGGAGCTGTTTTTT; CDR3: CAISAILAGASSVTGELFF
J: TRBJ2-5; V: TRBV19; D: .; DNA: TGTGCCAGTAGTATAACAGGGTTCGGTCAAGAGACCCAGTACTTC; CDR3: CASSITGFGQETQYF
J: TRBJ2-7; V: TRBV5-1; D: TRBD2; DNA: TGCGCCAGCAGCTCGGGACTAGCTCGTTACGAGCAGTACTTC; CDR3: CASSSGLARYEQYF
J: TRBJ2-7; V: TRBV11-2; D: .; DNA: TGTGCCAGCGCGGGGGCCCACGAGCAGTACTTC; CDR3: CASAGAHEQYF
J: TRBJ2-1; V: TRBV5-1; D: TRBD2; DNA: TGCGCCAGCAGCTTCCCTTTTGCGGGAGAACCGAATGAGCAGTTCTTC; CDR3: CASSFPFAGEPNEQFF
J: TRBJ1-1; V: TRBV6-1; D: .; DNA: TGTGCCAGCAGTGAATACGGAGAGATGAACACTGAAGCTTTCTTT; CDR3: CASSEYGEMNTEAFF
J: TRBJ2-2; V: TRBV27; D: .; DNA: TGTGCCAGCAGACCCCCGTGGTCAGTCGGGGAGCTGTTTTTT; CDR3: CASRPPWSVGELFF
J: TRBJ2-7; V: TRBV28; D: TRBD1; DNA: TGTGCCAGCAGTACAGGGGGCGCCTACGAGCAGTACTTC; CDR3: CASSTGGAYEQYF
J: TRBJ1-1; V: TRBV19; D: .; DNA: TGTGCCAGTAGTATAGATCTAGCTAGATTCCCAACTGCTAACACTGAAGCTTTCTTT; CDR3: CASSIDLARFPTANTEAFF
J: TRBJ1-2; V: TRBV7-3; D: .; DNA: TGTGCCAGCAGCTTAAACGGGGGGTCGGGCTATGGCTACACCTTC; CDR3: CASSLNGGSGYGYTF
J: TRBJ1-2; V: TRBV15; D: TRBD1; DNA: TGTGCCACCAGCAGAGTTTACAGGGGCGCCTTCTATGGCTACACCTTC; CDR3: CATSRVYRGAFYGYTF
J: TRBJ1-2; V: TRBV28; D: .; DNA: TGTGCCAGCAGTGCGGGGGGATACTATGGCTACACCTTC; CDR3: CASSAGGYYGYTF
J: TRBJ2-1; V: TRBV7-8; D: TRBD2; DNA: TGTGCCAGCAGCTTAGCGTTCCTTAGCGGGGCCTACAATGAGCAGTTCTTC; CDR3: CASSLAFLSGAYNEQFF
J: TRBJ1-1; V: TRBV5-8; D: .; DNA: TGTGCCAGCAGCTTGCATGGAGGGTTGCGCACTGAAGCTTTCTTT; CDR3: CASSLHGGLRTEAFF
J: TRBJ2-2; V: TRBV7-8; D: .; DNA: TGTGCCAGCAGCTTAACTTCCGCACACACCGGGGAGCTGTTTTTT; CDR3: CASSLTSAHTGELFF
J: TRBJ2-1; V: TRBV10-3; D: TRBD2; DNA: TGTGCCATCAGCCCGCCTAGCGGGAGCACCCCTAGCTCCTACAATGAGCAGTTCTTC; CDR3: CAISPPSGSTPSSYNEQFF
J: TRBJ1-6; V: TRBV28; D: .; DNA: TGTGCCAGCAGCGAGGGTTCACCCCTCCACTTT; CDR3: CASSEGSPLHF
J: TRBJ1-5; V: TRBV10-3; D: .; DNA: TGTGCCATCAGTGAAGGGGCCCGCAATCAGCCCCAGCATTTT; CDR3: CAISEGARNQPQHF
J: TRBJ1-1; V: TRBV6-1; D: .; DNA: TGTGCCAGCAGTGAAAGCGGGGACACTGAAGCTTTCTTT; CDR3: CASSESGDTEAFF
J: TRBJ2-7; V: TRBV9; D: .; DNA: TGTGCCAGCAGTCGACGAGAGGGCTACGAGCAGTACTTC; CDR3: CASSRREGYEQYF
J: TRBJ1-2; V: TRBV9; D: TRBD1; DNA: TGTGCCAGCAGCGGGAGGGGGCGAGAAGCTAACTATGGCTACACCTTC; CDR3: CASSGRGREANYGYTF
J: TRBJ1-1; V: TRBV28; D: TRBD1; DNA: TGTGCCAGCAGACAGGGGGCGACTGAAGCTTTCTTT; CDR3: CASRQGATEAFF
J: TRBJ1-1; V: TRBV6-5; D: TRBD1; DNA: TGTGCCAGCAGCCAGACCCGGACAGGGGGAACTGAAGCTTTCTTT; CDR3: CASSQTRTGGTEAFF
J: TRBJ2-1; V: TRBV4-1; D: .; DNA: TGCGCCAGCAGCCAATGGCCAGCGGCTAGCTCCTACAATGAGCAGTTCTTC; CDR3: CASSQWPAASSYNEQFF
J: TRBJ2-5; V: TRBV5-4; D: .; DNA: TGTGCCGCGGGCGGCGGACAAGAGACCCAGTACTTC; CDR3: CAAGGGQETQYF
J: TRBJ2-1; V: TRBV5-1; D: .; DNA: TGCGCCAGCAGCTTCAGGTACTCCTACAATGAGCAGTTCTTC; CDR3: CASSFRYSYNEQFF
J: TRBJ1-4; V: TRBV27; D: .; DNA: TGTGCCAGCAGTTTGTTACCGGGACACCGGAATGAAAAACTGTTTTTT; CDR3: CASSLLPGHRNEKLFF
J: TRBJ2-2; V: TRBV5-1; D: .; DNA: TGCGCCAGCAGCTTGACCGGACGGCGGGACACCGGGGAGCTGTTTTTT; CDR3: CASSLTGRRDTGELFF
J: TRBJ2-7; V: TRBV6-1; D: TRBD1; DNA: TGTGCCAGCAGGGTCCGGGACAGCTACTCCTACGAGCAGTACTTC; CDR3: CASRVRDSYSYEQYF
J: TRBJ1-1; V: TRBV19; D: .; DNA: TGTGCCAGTACCGTGGAGACAGAGCCGAACACTGAAGCTTTCTTT; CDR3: CASTVETEPNTEAFF
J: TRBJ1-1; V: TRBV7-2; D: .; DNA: TGTGCCAGCAGCTTTCTCCGCAGTGGGAGGAACACTGAAGCTTTCTTT; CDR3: CASSFLRSGRNTEAFF
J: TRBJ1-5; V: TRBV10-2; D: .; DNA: TGCGCCAGCAGTGATCTGGGAAGGGGATCTCAGCCCCAGCATTTT; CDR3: CASSDLGRGSQPQHF
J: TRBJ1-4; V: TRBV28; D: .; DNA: TGTGCCAGCAGCACTGCGGGGCAGCCGGGGGGTGAAAAACTGTTTTTT; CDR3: CASSTAGQPGGEKLFF
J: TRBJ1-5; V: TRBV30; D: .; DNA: TGTGCCTGGAGTAAACCCACGGGGAATCAGCCCCAGCATTTT; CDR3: CAWSKPTGNQPQHF